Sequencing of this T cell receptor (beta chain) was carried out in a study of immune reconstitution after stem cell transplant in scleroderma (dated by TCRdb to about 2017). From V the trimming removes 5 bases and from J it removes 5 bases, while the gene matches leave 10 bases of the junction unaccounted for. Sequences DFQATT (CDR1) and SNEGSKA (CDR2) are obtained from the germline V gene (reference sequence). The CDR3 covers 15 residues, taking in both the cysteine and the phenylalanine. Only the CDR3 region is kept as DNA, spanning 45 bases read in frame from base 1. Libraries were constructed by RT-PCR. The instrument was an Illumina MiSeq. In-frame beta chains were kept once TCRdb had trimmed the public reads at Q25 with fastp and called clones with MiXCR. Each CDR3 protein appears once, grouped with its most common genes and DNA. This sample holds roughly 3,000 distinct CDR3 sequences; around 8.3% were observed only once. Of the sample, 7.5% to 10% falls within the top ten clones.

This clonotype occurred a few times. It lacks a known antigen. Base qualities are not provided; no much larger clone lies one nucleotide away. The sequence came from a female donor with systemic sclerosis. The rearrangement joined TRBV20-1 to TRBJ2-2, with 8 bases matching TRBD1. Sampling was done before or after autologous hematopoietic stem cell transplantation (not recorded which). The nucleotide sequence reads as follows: TGCAGTGCTTTCCCGGGGCAGGGGGCAACCGGGGAGCTGTTTTTT. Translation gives CSAFPGQGATGELFF.